The 16 T cell receptor beta chains below come from one sample, sequenced in a study of read filtering for tumor transcriptome and immune sequencing. This library used approximately 390 ng RNA and molecular barcoded adaptors spanning alpha/delta and beta/gamma chains. TCRdb independently ran MiXCR on the reads; one entry per CDR3 protein. The data hold about 22,000 distinct CDR3 sequences, with approximately 13% observed a single time. Material for sequencing was a population of CD138-negative cells sorted from bone marrow. These receptors were collected from a donor at least 40 years old with multiple myeloma.

This clonotype was seen only a few times. At one of its ends the junction is not consistent with the germline gene, which may arise from a read error. The chain has TRBV6-2 or TRBV6-3 and TRBJ2-1, with D perhaps being TRBD1 or TRBD2 (5 bases each). In germline, CDR1 is MNHEY, CDR2 SVGEGT. This CDR3 contains 15 residues. For the CDR3, the DNA is TGTGCCGGCAGTAGTATTGGGGGTCCCTACAATGAGCAGTTCTTC. It translates to CAGSSIGGPYNEQFF.

This clonotype has at least ten counts. The rearrangement joins TRBV4-2 to TRBJ1-2; possible D gene TRBD1, 5 bases. CDR1 and CDR2 from the germline V gene are LGHNA and YNFKEQ. V dropped 0 bases and J dropped 1 base, with 15 bases sitting between them. This CDR3 contains 17 residues. CDR3 DNA: TGTGCCAGCAGCCAAGATGGTTCCAGGGAGGTTAACTATGGCTACACCTTC. This encodes CASSQDGSREVNYGYTF.

Regarding this clonotype: This clone may be a read error of a much larger clone one base away. The J gene is TRBJ2-5, the V gene TRBV2; 11 bases map to TRBD1. V dropped 7 bases and J dropped 4; count of bases not matched to a gene: 11. The CDR3 sequence is 16 residues long. The germline V gene has CDR1 SNHLY and CDR2 FYNNEI. The CDR3 nucleotides read TGTGCCAGCACCATTTCTGGACAGGGGGCGGGAGAGACCCAGTACTTC. Translating gives CASTISGQGAGETQYF.

There are many counts of this clonotype. The chain joins TRBV19 to TRBJ2-3; D perhaps matches TRBD1 (5 bases). Germline V gene data show CDR1 as LNHDA and CDR2 as SQIVND (reference sequence). The CDR3 contains 15 residues. V lost 1 base, J lost 6 bases, and 14 bases lay in between. The CDR3 nucleotides read TGTGCCAGTAGTATAGTCGGCAGGCACAGGGATACGCAGTATTTT. Its protein product is CASSIVGRHRDTQYF.

There are many counts of this clonotype. The genes are TRBV7-3 and TRBJ2-1, with 11 bases fitting TRBD2. Trimming removed 1 base from V and 4 bases from J; junction bases left unmatched: 6. This CDR3 spans 17 amino acids. Germline CDR1 SGHTA, CDR2 FQGTGA. The CDR3 here is CASSLRSLAGGYNEQFF. CDR3 DNA sequence: TGTGCCAGCAGCTTAAGGTCCCTAGCGGGAGGTTACAATGAGCAGTTCTTC.

V gene TRBV5-1 combines with J gene TRBJ2-5, with 10 bases identical to TRBD2. This CDR3 is built from 15 residues. Germline V CDR1 and CDR2: SGHRS, YFSETQ. V lost 4 bases and J lost 5; bases outside the gene matches: 8. The CDR3 DNA reads as TGCGCCAGCAGCCCGAGCGGGAGGGCGGGGGAGACCCAGTACTTC. Translated, it gives CASSPSGRAGETQYF. The full variable domain, with the rest looked up from reference TRBV5-1 and TRBJ2-5, is KAGVTQTPRYLIKTRGQQVTLSCSPISGHRSVSWYQQTPGQGLQFLFEYFSETQRNKGNFPGRFSGRQFSNSRSEMNVSTLELGDSALYLCASSPSGRAGETQYFGPGTRLLVL.

As to this clonotype: One end of the junction varies from germline; a read error may be responsible. The V and J genes are TRBV6-5 and TRBJ2-1; D gene unclear. This CDR3 is 13 amino acids long. Germline lookup yields CDR1 MNHEY and CDR2 SVGAGI. As DNA, the CDR3 is TGTGCCAGCATCCAGAACGGTGACCCATGGAGCTCCTTC. Encoded protein: CASIQNGDPWSSF.

This clonotype came up many times. This chain connects TRBV29-1 to TRBJ2-3; no clear D gene. Germline V CDR1 and CDR2: SQVTM, ANQGSEA. V was cut by 6 bases and J by 2 bases, with 12 bases left in between. The CDR3 contains 13 residues. The DNA for the CDR3 is TGCAGCGTAGTAGACACATACACAGATACGCAGTATTTT. This sequence encodes CSVVDTYTDTQYF.

This clonotype was observed many times. The chain is built from TRBV5-5 and TRBJ2-5; 9 nucleotides match TRBD1. The CDR3 consists of 14 residues. Per germline, CDR1 SGHKS and CDR2 YYEKEE (reference sequence). The V gene end was trimmed by 4 bases and the J gene end by 1 base; junction bases not matched to a gene: 2. CDR3 region: CASSPGQGQETQYF. The DNA of the CDR3 is TGTGCCAGCAGCCCGGGACAGGGCCAAGAGACCCAGTACTTC.

Many counts were recorded for this clonotype. The V gene is TRBV29-1, the J gene TRBJ2-3, with TRBD2 matching over 8 bases. The germline V gene encodes CDR1 SQVTM and CDR2 ANQGSEA. There are 12 residues in the CDR3. V was pared by 4 bases and J by 4 bases, with 1 base of the junction left unmatched. The CDR3 nucleotides are TGCAGCGTTGCGGGGGGGGCAGATACGCAGTATTTT. Translating gives CSVAGGADTQYF.

The table lists this clonotype with many counts. V usage is TRBV11-2 and J usage is TRBJ2-1; 11 bases fit TRBD2. This CDR3 comprises 15 residues. After removal of 1 base from V and 4 bases from J, the junction contained 0 bases not matched to a gene. Germline assignment: CDR1 SGHAT and CDR2 FQNNGV. In DNA, the CDR3 is TGTGCCAGCAGCTTAGGGACTAGCGGGTACAATGAGCAGTTCTTC. Translated, it gives CASSLGTSGYNEQFF.

J is TRBJ2-5 and V is TRBV3-1; perhaps TRBD2 as D (5 bases). This CDR3 has 15 residues. V was clipped by 7 bases and J by 2 bases, with 17 bases between them. Germline V gene sequence: CDR1 LGHDT, CDR2 YNNKEL (reference sequence). The CDR3, as DNA: TGTGCCAGCACCCTCGGGTATAGCGATCAAGAGACCCAGTACTTC. Encoded protein: CASTLGYSDQETQYF.

This clonotype was counted at least ten times. The chain joins TRBV28 to TRBJ1-1; D gene ambiguous. Germline assignment: CDR1 MDHEN and CDR2 SYDVKM. The V gene lost 3 bases and the J gene lost 1 base, with 9 bases spanning the gap. This CDR3 spans 14 amino acids. The CDR3 nucleotides read TGTGCCAGCAGTTTCCACACCCGGAACACTGAAGCTTTCTTT. Translated: CASSFHTRNTEAFF.

About this clonotype itself: This likely reflects a read error, since a far larger clone is one base away. The V and J genes are TRBV7-9 and TRBJ2-1; 10 bases line up with TRBD2. This CDR3 is built from 21 residues. The germline CDR1 and CDR2 sequences are SEHNR and FQNEAQ (reference sequence). The CDR3 sequence: CASSLGTSGRVFWSSYNERFF. CDR3 sequence (DNA): TGTGCCAGCAGCTTAGGGACGAGCGGGAGGGTTTTTTGGAGCTCCTACAATGAGCGGTTCTTC.

The sample holds many counts of this clonotype. The V call is TRBV29-1, the J call TRBJ2-2, with 7 positions matching TRBD1. CDR1 and CDR2 from the germline V gene are SQVTM and ANQGSEA. The J segment lost 4 bases and the V segment lost 1 base, leaving 9 bases of the junction unmatched. This CDR3 contains 16 residues. The CDR3 DNA sequence: TGCAGCGTTGAAGGTGGTCGGGCAGGGGGCACCGGGGAGCTGTTTTTT. Protein: CSVEGGRAGGTGELFF.

There are many counts of this clonotype. The chain combines TRBV6-2 or TRBV6-3 with TRBJ2-1; D is unresolved. The germline V gene has CDR1 MNHEY and CDR2 SVGEGT. The CDR3 loop spans 19 amino acids. V was pared by 0 bases and J by 8 bases, with 26 bases between. The CDR3 DNA reads TGTGCCAGCAGTTACTCCGGCAACCTTGGGCCCCCGTCGGTAGATGAGCAGTTCTTC. Protein product: CASSYSGNLGPPSVDEQFF.